This T cell receptor beta chain was documented in a study of OX40 agonist ivuxolimab in advanced cancers. Across the study: Of the participants, roughly 40% had some prior anti-PD-1, anti-PD-L1 or anti-CTLA-4 therapy, which was allowed. Study-wide findings and caveats: Clonal expansion from baseline to week 6 occurred in both CD4+ and CD8+ T cells.

The germline V gene encodes CDR1 SGHNT and CDR2 YENEEA. V was shortened by 2 bases and J by 0 bases, with 17 bases between the two germline ends. This CDR3 has 17 amino acids. Notes on this clone: No antigen is known for it.

The repertoire was sequenced with immunoSEQ multiplex PCR; TCRdb's copy has only in-frame clones and lacks some. The data show about 46,000 clones, about 83% seen once. If patients had autoimmune disease history or systemic immunosuppression, they were excluded. The source is an adult with an advanced solid tumor such as melanoma, head and neck, liver or kidney cancer. The rearrangement joins TRBV11-3 to TRBJ2-7, with D hard to call. The sequencing here drew on CD4+ or CD8+ T cells sorted from blood, taken in a trial of the OX40 agonist ivuxolimab. The CDR3 is CASSLPFMAPTSYEQYF. The CDR3 region has the DNA TGTGCCAGCAGCTTACCCTTTATGGCTCCGACCTCCTACGAGCAGTACTTC.